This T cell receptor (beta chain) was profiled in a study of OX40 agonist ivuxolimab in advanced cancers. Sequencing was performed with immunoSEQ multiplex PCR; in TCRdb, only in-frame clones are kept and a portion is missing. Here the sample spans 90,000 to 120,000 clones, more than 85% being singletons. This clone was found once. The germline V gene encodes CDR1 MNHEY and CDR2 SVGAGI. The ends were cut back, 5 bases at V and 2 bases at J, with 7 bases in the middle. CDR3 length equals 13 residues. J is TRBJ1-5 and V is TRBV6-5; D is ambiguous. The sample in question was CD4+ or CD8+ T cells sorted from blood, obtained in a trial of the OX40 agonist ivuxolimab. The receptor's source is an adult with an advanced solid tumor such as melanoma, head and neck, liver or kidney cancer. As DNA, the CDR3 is TGTGCCAGCAGTAAGGGAGGCAATCAGCCCCAGCATTTT. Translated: CASSKGGNQPQHF.